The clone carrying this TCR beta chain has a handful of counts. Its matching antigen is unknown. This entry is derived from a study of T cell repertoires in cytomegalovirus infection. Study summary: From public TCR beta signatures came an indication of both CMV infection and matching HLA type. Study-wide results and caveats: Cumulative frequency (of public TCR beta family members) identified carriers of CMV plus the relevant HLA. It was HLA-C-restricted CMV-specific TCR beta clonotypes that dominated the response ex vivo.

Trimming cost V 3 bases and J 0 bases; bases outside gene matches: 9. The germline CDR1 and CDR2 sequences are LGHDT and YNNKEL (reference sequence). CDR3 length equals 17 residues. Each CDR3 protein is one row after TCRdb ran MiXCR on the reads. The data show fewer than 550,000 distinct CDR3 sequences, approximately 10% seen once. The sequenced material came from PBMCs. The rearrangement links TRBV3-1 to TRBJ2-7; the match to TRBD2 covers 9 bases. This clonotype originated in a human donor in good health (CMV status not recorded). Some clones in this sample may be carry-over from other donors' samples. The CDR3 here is CASSQALAGISSYEQYF. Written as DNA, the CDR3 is TGTGCCAGCAGCCAGGCGCTAGCGGGGATTAGCTCCTACGAGCAGTACTTC.